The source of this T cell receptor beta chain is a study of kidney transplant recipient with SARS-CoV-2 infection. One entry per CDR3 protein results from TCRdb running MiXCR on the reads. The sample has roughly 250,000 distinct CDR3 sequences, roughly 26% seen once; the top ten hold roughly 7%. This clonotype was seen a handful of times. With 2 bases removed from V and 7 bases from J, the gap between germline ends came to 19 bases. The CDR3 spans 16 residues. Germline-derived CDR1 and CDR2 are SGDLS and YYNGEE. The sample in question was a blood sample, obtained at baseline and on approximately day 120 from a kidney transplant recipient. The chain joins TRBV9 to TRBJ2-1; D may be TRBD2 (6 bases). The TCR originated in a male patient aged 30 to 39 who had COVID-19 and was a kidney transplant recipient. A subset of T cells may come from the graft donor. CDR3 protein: CASSVQAAGTGNEQFF. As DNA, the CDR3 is TGTGCCAGCAGCGTCCAAGCGGCGGGAACGGGTAATGAGCAGTTCTTC.